This record concerns one T cell receptor beta chain sequence. As yet, its antigen is unknown. Germline V gene lookup returns CDR1 SGHDT and CDR2 YYEEEE. V was pared by 4 bases and J by 2 bases, with 8 bases of the junction left unmatched. This CDR3 comprises 15 residues. TCRdb processed the reads anew with MiXCR; each CDR3 protein has one entry. The sample includes about 700,000 distinct CDR3 sequences, around 31% of them seen just once. The data stem from a study of T cell repertoires in cytomegalovirus infection. Looking at the study overall: HLA-B-restricted CMV epitopes that are well studied were used alongside recently identified HLA-C-restricted ones.

The V gene is TRBV5-6, the J gene TRBJ2-7; 8 bases are shared with TRBD2. This TCR was sampled from a human donor in good health (CMV status not recorded). Some clones in this sample may be carry-over from other donors' samples. The sequencing here drew on cultured PBMCs, taken from culture after CMV antigen stimulation. The CDR3 DNA reads as TGTGCCAGCAGCCCCCCGGGACTAGGGGCCTACGAGCAGTACTTC. Translation gives CASSPPGLGAYEQYF. Full variable domain (outside the CDR3, taken from reference TRBV5-6 and TRBJ2-7): DAGVTQSPTHLIKTRGQQVTLRCSPKSGHDTVSWYQQALGQGPQFIFQYYEEEERQRGNFPDRFSGHQFPNYSSELNVNALLLGDSALYLCASSPPGLGAYEQYFGPGTRLTVT.